The 7 T cell receptor beta chains below all came from one sample that was sequenced in a study of blood T cell repertoires in COVID-19. Assay used: immunoSEQ multiplex PCR; TCRdb lists only in-frame clones, some missing. The repertoire holds a few hundred thousand clones, with around nine tenths as singletons. The specimen was peripheral blood. All receptors derive from a man aged 40-49 years who had recovered from COVID-19.

The table lists this clone with a count of one. The chain couples TRBV29-1 to TRBJ2-3; D might be TRBD2 (5 bases). Germline loops: CDR1 SQVTM, CDR2 ANQGSEA. The CDR3 runs 17 residues. The germline V and J ends were trimmed by 0 bases and 2 bases, with 18 bases remaining between them. CDR3 coding DNA: TGCAGCGTTGAAGATCAGGCGACTACGATTTTCACAGATACGCAGTATTTT. This translates into CSVEDQATTIFTDTQYF.

The chain links TRBV19 to TRBJ1-1; weak D call: TRBD1 (5 bases). The CDR3 covers 14 residues. CDR1 and CDR2 (germline): LNHDA, SQIVND (reference sequence). V was trimmed by 3 bases and J by 4 bases, leaving 12 bases between them. The DNA of the CDR3 is TGTGCCAGTAGTATTCGGGTAAGGGGCACTGAAGCTTTCTTT. Translation: CASSIRVRGTEAFF.

The chain is built from TRBV24-1 and TRBJ2-1, with 7 bases fitting TRBD1. The trim removed 9 bases at V and 6 bases at J, leaving 7 bases unmatched. The CDR3 loop spans 13 amino acids. CDR1 KGHDR and CDR2 SFDVKD come from the germline V gene. The CDR3 sequence: CATQEGATNEQFF. The CDR3 nucleotides are TGTGCCACCCAAGAGGGGGCCACCAATGAGCAGTTCTTC.

This rearrangement joins TRBV7-2 to TRBJ2-1; D remains unclear. Germline V gene data show CDR1 as SGHTA and CDR2 as FQGNSA. The CDR3 is 15 residues long. The V end lost 0 bases, the J end lost 10 bases, and 16 bases lay between the germline ends. The CDR3 protein is CASSLAEASLYEQFF. The CDR3 coding sequence is TGTGCCAGCAGCTTAGCAGAGGCTAGTCTGTACGAGCAGTTCTTC.

V usage is TRBV18 and J usage is TRBJ1-5, with D perhaps TRBD1 (5 bases). The V end was cut by 4 bases, the J end by 3 bases, with 13 bases between. The germline V gene has CDR1 KGHSH and CDR2 LQKENI. The CDR3 contains 15 residues. CDR3 nucleotides: TGTGCCAGCTCACAACGCGACAGATACAATCAGCCCCAGCATTTT. This sequence encodes CASSQRDRYNQPQHF.

This clone was detected only a few times. This chain joins TRBV12-3 or TRBV12-4 and TRBJ1-1; D is undetermined. The CDR3 contains 13 residues. V lost 6 bases and J lost 0, with 8 bases in between. This CDR3 reads CASRSQMNTEAFF. The CDR3, as DNA: TGTGCCAGCAGGTCCCAGATGAACACTGAAGCTTTCTTT.

The chain combines TRBV7-9 with TRBJ2-7; 10 bases are shared with TRBD2. Germline CDR1 is SEHNR and CDR2 is FQNEAQ (reference sequence). Germline trimming cut 5 bases from V and 6 bases from J; bases unmatched to any gene: 10. This CDR3 has 15 amino acids. CDR3: CASSPPAGGRVEQYF. CDR3 DNA: TGTGCCAGCAGCCCGCCAGCGGGAGGGCGAGTCGAGCAGTACTTC.